These 30 T cell receptor beta chains were all obtained from the same sample, sequenced in a study of shared clonotypes between healthy human individuals. Sequenced by immunoSEQ multiplex PCR; TCRdb stores in-frame clones only, minus some. The table has millions of clones, about 92% seen once. CD45RO-negative CD8 cells positively selected for CCR7 made up the naive population, which excluded terminally differentiated effector memory CD45RA+ cells. The sequenced sample was naive CD8+ T cells from PBMCs. These receptors came from a man younger than 35 in good health. Some clones in this sample may be carry-over from other donors' samples.

The chain combines TRBV28 with TRBJ2-7; D remains ambiguous. Between the trimmed V and J ends, which lost 2 bases and 7 bases, there was a span of 12 bases. The CDR3 sequence is 13 residues long. Germline assignment: CDR1 MDHEN and CDR2 SYDVKM. The CDR3 reads CASSLGMVGEQYF. The DNA for the CDR3 is TGTGCCAGCAGTTTAGGGATGGTGGGGGAGCAGTACTTC. Variable domain in full (rest from reference TRBV28 and TRBJ2-7): DVKVTQSSRYLVKRTGEKVFLECVQDMDHENMFWYRQDPGLGLRLIYFSYDVKMKEKGDIPEGYSVSREKKERFSLILESASTNQTSMYLCASSLGMVGEQYFGPGTRLTVT.

The chain uses TRBV19 and TRBJ1-4; D possibly corresponds to TRBD1 (6 bases). CDR1 is LNHDA and CDR2 is SQIVND in the germline V gene (reference sequence). This CDR3 has 16 amino acids. Trimming cost V 5 bases and J 0 bases, with 13 bases left between them. The CDR3 DNA reads TGTGCCAGTAGTTTGGACAGACATGCAACTAATGAAAAACTGTTTTTT. Encoded protein: CASSLDRHATNEKLFF.

In nucleotides, the CDR3 is TGTGCCAGCAGCTTAGTAGCGGACAGGGGGAACTATGGCTACACCTTC. It encodes CASSLVADRGNYGYTF. This chain connects TRBV7-9 to TRBJ1-2; 10 positions agree with TRBD1. V lost 1 base to trimming and J lost 2 bases; unmatched junction nucleotides: 4. The germline gives CDR1 SEHNR, CDR2 FQNEAQ (reference sequence). The CDR3 loop spans 16 amino acids.

The chain combines TRBV11-2 with TRBJ1-2; D is possibly TRBD1 (5 bases). Germline-derived CDR1 and CDR2 are SGHAT and FQNNGV. V was trimmed by 5 bases and J by 3 bases, leaving 13 bases between them. The CDR3 consists of 14 residues. The CDR3 DNA follows: TGTGCCAGCAGCCCCCACGGGGGTGACTATGGCTACACCTTC. Protein product: CASSPHGGDYGYTF.

The chain recombines TRBV15 with TRBJ2-6, with unresolved D. V shed 1 base and J shed 0 bases, with 4 bases lying between them. This CDR3 region has 15 residues. Germline CDR1 reads LNHNV; CDR2 reads YYDKDF (reference sequence). CDR3 bases: TGTGCCACCAGCAGAGGGCCCTCTGGGGCCAACGTCCTGACTTTC. The encoded protein is CATSRGPSGANVLTF.

The chain recombines TRBV19 with TRBJ2-1; the D is unclear. V lost 6 bases and J lost 9, with 18 bases in between. Germline CDR1 reads LNHDA; CDR2 reads SQIVND (reference sequence). This CDR3 has 14 amino acids. The CDR3: CASSLGPGLTEQFF. As DNA, the CDR3 is TGTGCCAGTAGCTTAGGACCCGGGCTTACTGAGCAGTTCTTC.

This chain uses TRBV29-1 with TRBJ2-2, with D hard to call. The germline V gene encodes CDR1 SQVTM and CDR2 ANQGSEA. The ends were cut back, 5 bases at V and 6 bases at J, with 16 bases in the middle. There are 14 residues in the CDR3. CDR3 amino acids: CSVIYSVFPGELFF. The CDR3 DNA sequence: TGCAGCGTTATTTACAGCGTGTTCCCCGGGGAGCTGTTTTTT.

The rearrangement links TRBV4-1 to TRBJ2-7, with 8 bases fitting TRBD1. J lost 0 bases, V lost 0 bases, and 4 bases had no gene match. The CDR3 runs 16 residues. CDR1 and CDR2 (germline): MGHRA, YSYEKL. This chain's CDR3 is CASSQDPQGDSYEQYF. The CDR3 nucleotides are TGCGCCAGCAGCCAAGACCCACAGGGGGACTCCTACGAGCAGTACTTC.

This clone appeared a single time. Other DNA variants within this sample encode the same CDR3. The chain joins TRBV28 to TRBJ1-5; a possible D gene is TRBD1 (5 bases). The V gene's germline CDR1 is MDHEN and CDR2 SYDVKM. CDR3 length: 14 amino acids. Trimming took off 2 bases at V and 4 bases at J, with 9 bases between the two ends. Here the CDR3 reads CASSLLGRNQPQHF. The CDR3 DNA follows: TGTGCCAGCAGTTTACTGGGGCGGAATCAGCCCCAGCATTTT. Filled out from reference TRBV28 and TRBJ1-5, the complete variable domain reads DVKVTQSSRYLVKRTGEKVFLECVQDMDHENMFWYRQDPGLGLRLIYFSYDVKMKEKGDIPEGYSVSREKKERFSLILESASTNQTSMYLCASSLLGRNQPQHFGDGTRLSIL.

The gene calls are TRBV7-2 and TRBJ2-1; D is possibly TRBD1 or TRBD2 (5 bases each). Trimming pared 4 bases from V and 2 bases from J, leaving 12 bases between. The germline gives CDR1 SGHTA, CDR2 FQGNSA. The CDR3 is made up of 15 amino acids. CDR3 sequence (DNA): TGTGCCAGCAGCTCGCACCGGGACGCCTACAATGAGCAGTTCTTC. Protein: CASSSHRDAYNEQFF.

This sequence joins TRBV5-4 and TRBJ2-6; 7 nucleotides agree with TRBD1. The CDR3 totals 16 residues. V was clipped by 4 bases and J by 2 bases; unmatched bases: 6. CDR1 SGHNT and CDR2 YYREEE come from the germline V gene (reference sequence). CDR3 sequence: CASSPLTGTGANVLTF. The CDR3 DNA is TGTGCCAGCAGCCCACTGACAGGGACTGGGGCCAACGTCCTGACTTTC.

The chain employs TRBV19 and TRBJ1-4; tentative D call: TRBD1 (5 bases). V was shortened by 2 bases and J by 8 bases, with 12 bases between the two germline ends. Per germline, CDR1 LNHDA and CDR2 SQIVND (reference sequence). CDR3 length equals 14 residues. The CDR3 DNA reads TGTGCCAGTAGTATACCAGGGAGAGGAGAAAAACTGTTTTTT. Translated, it gives CASSIPGRGEKLFF.

The chain carries TRBV19 and TRBJ2-7; TRBD1 aligns across 10 bases. The ends lost 5 bases at V and 3 bases at J; junction bases unmatched: 7. The germline gives CDR1 LNHDA, CDR2 SQIVND (reference sequence). This CDR3 spans 15 amino acids. This CDR3 reads CASSPRTGGGYEQYF. The DNA for the CDR3 is TGTGCCAGTAGTCCCCGGACAGGGGGAGGCTACGAGCAGTACTTC.

The gene calls are TRBV4-1 and TRBJ1-1, with unresolved D. Germline lookup yields CDR1 MGHRA and CDR2 YSYEKL. Trimming pared 4 bases from V and 2 bases from J, leaving 11 bases between. This CDR3 region has 14 residues. The CDR3 region has the DNA TGCGCCAGCAGCCCGGTGGGCACCAACACTGAAGCTTTCTTT. It specifies CASSPVGTNTEAFF.

This clone has only a few counts. V gene TRBV19 combines with J gene TRBJ1-1; no clear D gene. CDR3 length equals 12 residues. Germline V gene lookup returns CDR1 LNHDA and CDR2 SQIVND (reference sequence). V gave up 8 bases and J gave up 5 bases, with 12 bases separating them. In nucleotides, the CDR3 is TGTGCCAGTGGAGGTAGGTGGACTGAAGCTTTCTTT. Translating gives CASGGRWTEAFF.

This sequence joins TRBV6-6 and TRBJ2-7; the D is unclear. V was cut by 6 bases and J by 4 bases, with 13 bases left in between. Germline-derived CDR1 and CDR2 are MNHNY and SVGAGI (reference sequence). The length of the CDR3 is 13 residues. CDR3 loop: CASSPTSVYEQYF. CDR3 DNA sequence: TGTGCCAGCAGCCCCACCTCCGTTTACGAGCAGTACTTC.

V and J are TRBV7-9 and TRBJ2-7, with D unresolved. The CDR3 covers 16 residues. Germline V gene lookup returns CDR1 SEHNR and CDR2 FQNEAQ (reference sequence). Trimming took off 5 bases at V and 9 bases at J, with 26 bases between the two ends. In nucleotides, the CDR3 is TGTGCCAGCAGCCGCGTAGGTGACTTGGCCCCCCTCGGGCAGTACTTC. Its protein product is CASSRVGDLAPLGQYF.

The chain links TRBV4-2 to TRBJ2-7, with 7 nucleotides matching TRBD1. Germline CDR1 LGHNA, CDR2 YNFKEQ. With V trimmed by 3 bases and J by 7 bases, 18 bases remained unmatched. The CDR3 consists of 17 residues. The chain's CDR3 is CASSQGETGLPLGEQYF. In DNA, the CDR3 is TGTGCCAGCAGCCAGGGGGAGACAGGGTTGCCCCTTGGAGAGCAGTACTTC.

V and J are TRBV11-2 and TRBJ1-2; possible D gene TRBD1, 6 bases. V lost 3 bases and J 1 base, leaving 12 bases between the germline ends. This CDR3 region has 15 residues. Germline CDR1 and CDR2: SGHAT and FQNNGV. DNA for the CDR3: TGTGCCAGCAGCTTTGGACAGACCCTTAACTATGGCTACACCTTC. This sequence encodes CASSFGQTLNYGYTF.

Concerning this clone: This specimen includes other DNA sequences encoding the same CDR3. This chain links TRBV5-6 with TRBJ2-7; maybe TRBD1 (6 bases). Germline assignment: CDR1 SGHDT and CDR2 YYEEEE. V was shortened by 4 bases and J by 5 bases, with 13 bases between the two germline ends. The CDR3 sequence is 13 residues long. CDR3 region: CASSLGGRHEQYF. In nucleotides, the CDR3 is TGTGCCAGCAGCCTAGGGGGAAGACACGAGCAGTACTTC.

The chain joins TRBV27 to TRBJ2-7, with 12 nucleotides matching TRBD1. CDR1 and CDR2 from the germline V gene are MNHEY and SMNVEV (reference sequence). The V segment lost 3 bases and the J segment 9 bases; nucleotides outside the gene matches: 12. CDR3 length: 16 residues. The DNA for the CDR3 is TGTGCCAGCAGTTTGGGACCCGGGACAGGGGGCGGAGGGCAGTACTTC. Translated: CASSLGPGTGGGGQYF.

The CDR3 DNA reads TGTGCCAGCAGCTTAGGACAGGGCCCCACTGAAGCTTTCTTT. Amino acids: CASSLGQGPTEAFF. The chain links TRBV7-9 to TRBJ1-1; 7 nucleotides match TRBD1. From germline, CDR1 is SEHNR and CDR2 FQNEAQ (reference sequence). There are 14 residues in the CDR3. Unmatched junction bases numbered 3, after V lost 1 base and J lost 4 bases.

This clone has only a few counts. The chain's CDR3 is CASSLWSNEKLFF. The CDR3 DNA follows: TGTGCCAGCAGCTTATGGAGTAATGAAAAACTGTTTTTT. J is TRBJ1-4 and V is TRBV7-9; D gene unclear. Trimming left V 2 bases short and J 4 bases short, with 5 bases between. Germline CDR1 and CDR2: SEHNR and FQNEAQ (reference sequence). CDR3 length: 13 residues.

This clone was found once. CDR3 sequence: CASSHTRQGGTGELFF. In nucleotides, the CDR3 is TGTGCCAGCAGCCACACGCGGCAGGGTGGCACCGGGGAGCTGTTTTTT. This chain uses TRBV11-2 with TRBJ2-2; D possibly corresponds to TRBD1 (5 bases). CDR3 length: 16 residues. V was cut by 5 bases and J by 4 bases, with 17 bases left in between. CDR1 SGHAT and CDR2 FQNNGV come from the germline V gene.

The genes are TRBV27 and TRBJ2-1, with D perhaps being TRBD1 or TRBD2 (5 bases each). This CDR3 comprises 15 residues. Germline CDR1 reads MNHEY; CDR2 reads SMNVEV (reference sequence). The V end was cut by 3 bases, the J end by 9 bases, with 18 bases between. The CDR3 nucleotides read TGTGCCAGCAGTTTCGGGACCCCCCGAGGGAGTGAGCAGTTCTTC. Protein product: CASSFGTPRGSEQFF.

This sequence joins TRBV11-2 and TRBJ2-7; maybe TRBD1 (6 bases). The germline V gene encodes CDR1 SGHAT and CDR2 FQNNGV. The CDR3 covers 14 residues. The V gene lost 4 bases and the J gene lost 3 bases, with 13 bases spanning the gap. CDR3 sequence (DNA): TGTGCCAGCAGCTCCACGGGACATTACTACGAGCAGTACTTC. It codes for CASSSTGHYYEQYF. Full variable domain (outside the CDR3, taken from reference TRBV11-2 and TRBJ2-7): EAGVAQSPRYKIIEKRQSVAFWCNPISGHATLYWYQQILGQGPKLLIQFQNNGVVDDSQLPKDRFSAERLKGVDSTLKIQPAKLEDSAVYLCASSSTGHYYEQYFGPGTRLTVT.

This chain uses TRBV4-1 with TRBJ1-4; the match to TRBD1 covers 9 bases. CDR1 and CDR2 from the germline V gene are MGHRA and YSYEKL. The CDR3 covers 15 residues. V lost 3 bases, J lost 6 bases, and 5 bases stayed unmatched. CDR3 amino acids: CASSQIGTGYEKLFF. The DNA of the CDR3 is TGCGCCAGCAGCCAGATCGGGACAGGGTATGAAAAACTGTTTTTT.

This clone has just one count. The V call is TRBV28, the J call TRBJ2-1, with D possibly TRBD2 on 6 matching bases. Trimming took 6 bases from V and 14 from J, leaving 20 bases between them. The CDR3 totals 13 residues. Germline V CDR1 and CDR2: MDHEN, SYDVKM. DNA of the CDR3: TGTGCCAGCAGCCAAACTCCGGAGGGGTTGGAGTTCTTC. It translates to CASSQTPEGLEFF.

The chain recombines TRBV29-1 with TRBJ1-4; D is unclear. The germline V gene has CDR1 SQVTM and CDR2 ANQGSEA. Trimming removed 6 bases at V and 14 bases at J, with 16 bases between. CDR3 length: 11 residues. CDR3 loop: CSVGSPKMLFF. For the CDR3, the DNA is TGCAGCGTAGGGTCCCCAAAGATGCTGTTTTTT.

V is TRBV27 and J is TRBJ2-7; possibly TRBD2 for D (6 bases). V dropped 1 base and J dropped 2 bases, with 12 bases sitting between them. From germline, CDR1 is MNHEY and CDR2 SMNVEV (reference sequence). This CDR3 is 15 amino acids long. The CDR3 here is CASSLFPGSTYEQYF. The CDR3 nucleotides read TGTGCCAGCAGTTTATTCCCCGGGAGTACCTACGAGCAGTACTTC.